This is a list of T cell receptor beta chains from one sample in a study of post-analysis software for immune sequencing data. One entry per CDR3 protein results from TCRdb running MiXCR on the PCR reads. Of hundreds of thousands of distinct CDR3 sequences listed, approximately 30% are singletons. Specimen: blood. The receptors come from a girl aged 10-17 years with multiple sclerosis. CDR3s include the opening cysteine and the closing phenylalanine or tryptophan. A D gene is named only where the DNA matches it firmly. Clone size is stated in some rows and not others, as once, few, many or a class when expanded.

TRBV29-1,TRBJ2-7,TRBD1,many,TGCAGCGTTGATTCGGGCAGGGGGCATTACGAGCAGTACTTC,CSVDSGRGHYEQYF
TRBV29-1,TRBJ1-1,TRBD1,NA,TGCAGCGTTGAACCGCCAGGGGGCGGGACTGAAGCTTTCTTT,CSVEPPGGGTEAFF
TRBV20-1,TRBJ2-5,TRBD1,NA,TGCAGTGCTAGGGATTCAGGGGGCTGGGAGACCCAGTACTTC,CSARDSGGWETQYF
TRBV6-1,TRBJ2-1,NA,NA,TGTGCCAGCACGACCTCTGGCGGGGGCCGGGGGTTGGATGAGCAGTTCTTC,CASTTSGGGRGLDEQFF
TRBV12-3/TRBV12-4,TRBJ2-6,NA,NA,TGTGCCAGCAGTACTAGGACGGGGGCCAACGTCCTGACTTTC,CASSTRTGANVLTF
TRBV20-1,TRBJ2-1,TRBD1,NA,TGCAGTGCCCATACAGGGGACCCTCGGAATGAGCAGTTCTTC,CSAHTGDPRNEQFF
TRBV6-5,TRBJ2-7,NA,few,TGTGCCAGCAGTTCCCCCCTCGGGGGCTACGAGCAGTACTTC,CASSSPLGGYEQYF
TRBV12-3/TRBV12-4,TRBJ2-1,NA,NA,TGTGCCAGCAGTTTTCGGGGGAGCGGTGAGCAGTTCTTC,CASSFRGSGEQFF
TRBV20-1,TRBJ2-1,NA,NA,TGCAGTGCCTTAAATGGCCTAGCGTACGAGCAGTTCTTC,CSALNGLAYEQFF
TRBV29-1,TRBJ1-1,TRBD1,few,TGCAGCGCTGTGACAGGGGGGCGGATGAACACTGAAGCTTTCTTT,CSAVTGGRMNTEAFF
TRBV27,TRBJ2-7,NA,NA,TGTGCCAGCAGTTTATCAGGGGTTGGGTCCTACGAGCAGTACTTC,CASSLSGVGSYEQYF
TRBV28,TRBJ1-5,NA,NA,TGTGCCAGCAGTTTTATCAGGGTAACCAATCAGCCCCAGCATTTT,CASSFIRVTNQPQHF
TRBV5-5,TRBJ2-5,NA,NA,TGTGCCAGCAGCTGGTGGGGACGGTCCCGCCTAGAGACCCAGTACTTC,CASSWWGRSRLETQYF
TRBV4-3,TRBJ1-1,NA,NA,TGCGCCAGTAGCAGGCGGATGAACACTGAAGCTTTCTTT,CASSRRMNTEAFF
TRBV15,TRBJ2-7,TRBD1,NA,TGTGCCACCAGCGCGCGGGACAGGGCCTACGAGCAGTACTTC,CATSARDRAYEQYF
TRBV7-2,TRBJ2-3,NA,few,TGTGCCAGCAGCTTTGGCGGGGCTCGCGATACGCAGTATTTT,CASSFGGARDTQYF
TRBV20-1,TRBJ2-3,TRBD1,few,TGCAGTGCTACACCGGGACAGGGTCAGTTAGATACGCAGTATTTT,CSATPGQGQLDTQYF
TRBV7-9,TRBJ2-1,NA,NA,TGTGCCAGCAGACTAGCTCCCCATCATGAGCAGTTCTTC,CASRLAPHHEQFF
TRBV3-1,TRBJ2-7,NA,NA,TGTGCCAGCAGCCAAGCAACCTTCTACGAGCAGTACTTC,CASSQATFYEQYF
TRBV5-6,TRBJ1-2,NA,few,TGTGCCAGCAGCAAGGGGAGTGTGAACTATGGCTACACCTTC,CASSKGSVNYGYTF
TRBV18,TRBJ2-1,NA,NA,TGTGCCAGCTCACCCCCGGGTGGGGATTTCGGAGAGACCCAGTTCTTC,CASSPPGGDFGETQFF
TRBV15,TRBJ2-6,NA,NA,TGTGCCACCAGCAGAGATTACTCTGGGGCCAACGTCCTGACTTTC,CATSRDYSGANVLTF
TRBV18,TRBJ2-1,NA,NA,TGTGCCAGCTTCCAGCAGGGGGACTCAGCGTTCTTC,CASFQQGDSAFF
TRBV6-5,TRBJ2-3,NA,few,TGTGCCACTACCGCAAAGGCAGATACGCAGTATTTT,CATTAKADTQYF
TRBV6-2/TRBV6-3,TRBJ2-7,NA,few,TGTGCCAGCTCCCAGGCGGAGGGGGGCCCCTACGAGCAGTACTTC,CASSQAEGGPYEQYF
TRBV20-1,TRBJ2-3,TRBD2,few,TGCAGTGCTAGAGATCCGACTAGCGGCACAGATACGCAGTATTTT,CSARDPTSGTDTQYF
TRBV14,TRBJ2-6,TRBD1,few,TGTGCCAGCAGCGGACAGGGGTCTGGGGCCAACGTCCTGACTTTC,CASSGQGSGANVLTF
TRBV6-5,TRBJ2-1,NA,NA,TGTGCCAGCAGTTACTCATGGCGGTCTAGTGAGCAGTTCTTC,CASSYSWRSSEQFF
TRBV5-1,TRBJ2-3,TRBD2,NA,TGCGCCCGCAGCAAAACGGGGGGGCCAGGTCCAGATACGCAGTATTTT,CARSKTGGPGPDTQYF
TRBV20-1,TRBJ2-3,NA,few,TGCAGTGCTAGGAGGGTCACAGATACGCAGTATTTT,CSARRVTDTQYF
TRBV10-1,TRBJ2-1,TRBD2,few,TGCGCCAGCAGTGGGCTTCCTAGCGGGAGCATTCCCAGCTACAATGAGCAGTTCTTC,CASSGLPSGSIPSYNEQFF
TRBV7-2,TRBJ1-5,NA,few,TGTGCCAGCAGCTTAGCATGGGGGGCTGCTCAGCCCCAGCATTTT,CASSLAWGAAQPQHF
TRBV15,TRBJ2-1,TRBD2,few,TGTGCCACCAGCAGAGGATTAGCGGGAAGTATAGGCAATGAGCAGTTCTTC,CATSRGLAGSIGNEQFF
TRBV20-1,TRBJ1-2,NA,few,TGCAGTGCTAGCTTTAGGGGCGGGGCCTATGGCTACACCTTC,CSASFRGGAYGYTF
TRBV27,TRBJ1-2,NA,few,TGTGCCAGCGGACCGACGACATTTTTCTATGGCTACACCTTC,CASGPTTFFYGYTF
TRBV20-1,TRBJ2-1,TRBD2,few,TGCAGTGCTAGGAAGGGGACTAGCTCCTACAATGAGCAGTTCTTC,CSARKGTSSYNEQFF
TRBV7-2,TRBJ1-2,NA,many,TGTGCCAGCAGCTTAGTCGGGGACCGTGGCTACACCTTC,CASSLVGDRGYTF
TRBV6-2/TRBV6-3,TRBJ2-1,TRBD2,few,TGTGCCAGCAGTTCCCTGGGACTAGCGGGTTACAATGAGCAGTTCTTC,CASSSLGLAGYNEQFF
TRBV10-2,TRBJ2-7,NA,few,TGCGCCACTAGTGGGGGGACAACCTACGAGCAGTACTTC,CATSGGTTYEQYF
TRBV6-2/TRBV6-3,TRBJ1-6,NA,NA,TGTGCCAGCAGCTTCGATCCGGAGGGGATCGAGTTCTATAATTCACCCCTCCACTTT,CASSFDPEGIEFYNSPLHF
TRBV5-1,TRBJ1-2,TRBD1,few,TGCGCCAGCAGCCCCGGGACAGGGGCTAACTATGGCTACACCTTC,CASSPGTGANYGYTF
TRBV25-1,TRBJ2-1,TRBD2,NA,TGTGCCACCCAACCGAGCGGGGGGGCCGGATCCTACAATGAGCAGTTCTTC,CATQPSGGAGSYNEQFF
TRBV10-2,TRBJ2-1,TRBD2,few,TGCGCCAGCACTAGCGGGCAACGGCCGTGGATCAATGAGCAGTTCTTC,CASTSGQRPWINEQFF
TRBV14,TRBJ2-1,NA,few,TGTGCCAGCAGTTCCCCGACGGACCGTCTGTTCGATGAGCAGTTCTTC,CASSSPTDRLFDEQFF
TRBV7-9,TRBJ2-1,TRBD2,NA,TGTGCCAGCAACCCCCGAGCGGGAGGAATCAATGAGCAGTTCTTC,CASNPRAGGINEQFF
TRBV5-1,TRBJ2-5,NA,few,TGCGCCAGCAGCTTGGCCGGAAACTCTCCCCGGGCGGAGACCCAGTACTTC,CASSLAGNSPRAETQYF
TRBV29-1,TRBJ1-2,NA,many,TGCAGCGTTGAAGCAGGGCATTATGGCTACACCTTC,CSVEAGHYGYTF
TRBV29-1,TRBJ1-2,NA,many,TGCAGCGCTACAGATAACTATGGCTACACCTTC,CSATDNYGYTF
TRBV5-1,TRBJ1-5,TRBD1,few,TGCGCCAGCAGCTTAGGGACAGGCGAATATCAGCCCCAGCATTTT,CASSLGTGEYQPQHF
TRBV12-3/TRBV12-4,TRBJ2-5,TRBD1,NA,TGTGCCAGCAGTTTACGTGGGACAGGGGTGAGCAATGAGCAGTACTTC,CASSLRGTGVSNEQYF
TRBV7-2,TRBJ2-1,NA,few,TGTGCCAGCAGCTTGTCTGAGACAATGAAGCAGTTCTTC,CASSLSETMKQFF
TRBV6-5,TRBJ2-3,TRBD2,few,TGTGCCAGCGCGCAGGCGGGGGGCACAGATACGCAGTATTTT,CASAQAGGTDTQYF
TRBV20-1,TRBJ2-5,NA,NA,TGCAGTGCCCTAGAGGGGTATGGGAGTGAGCAGTACTTC,CSALEGYGSEQYF
TRBV25-1,TRBJ1-6,NA,few,TGTGCCAGCAGCCGCGTCGGGACGGAACTAAATTCACCCCTCCACTTT,CASSRVGTELNSPLHF
TRBV10-3,TRBJ2-7,TRBD1,NA,TGTGCCATCAGTGAGTCGGGACAGGGGGCTAGCGAGCAGTACTTC,CAISESGQGASEQYF
TRBV29-1,TRBJ2-1,NA,many,TGCAGCGGCCTTATCAATGAGCAGTTCTTC,CSGLINEQFF
TRBV7-9,TRBJ1-2,TRBD1,NA,TGTGCCAGCAGCCACACCACAGGGGCGGCTAACTATGGCTACACCTTC,CASSHTTGAANYGYTF
TRBV5-1,TRBJ2-1,TRBD1,once,TGCGCCAGCAGCTTGGGACAGGGGGCTGAGGAGCAGTTCTTC,CASSLGQGAEEQFF